The next 16 T cell receptor beta chains were all read from a single sample in a study of T-cell reconstitution after alpha-beta-depleted transplantation in children. For TCRbeta, the library was prepared with unique molecular identifiers. In TCRdb, the PCR reads were re-called with MiXCR into one record per CDR3 protein. The sample lists approximately 490,000 distinct CDR3 sequences, about an eighth occurring once. The material was PBMCs from the stem cell graft donor, obtained from the stem cell graft. These receptors were obtained from a human donor who donated a stem cell graft to a child with combined immunodeficiency.

This clonotype was seen a few times. The J gene is TRBJ2-1, the V gene TRBV11-1; no clear D gene. With 5 bases removed from V and 1 base from J, the gap between germline ends came to 21 bases. Per the germline V gene, CDR1 is SGHAT and CDR2 is FQDESV (reference sequence). This CDR3 is 18 amino acids long. CDR3 loop: CASSPPLSQTRSYNEQFF. DNA of the CDR3: TGTGCCAGCAGCCCCCCCCTCAGCCAGACACGTTCCTACAATGAGCAGTTCTTC.

This clonotype was seen repeatedly, ten times or more. The DNA of the CDR3 is TGTGCCAGTAGTATGTCCGTCAGCAGTTATGGCTACACCTTC. Translating gives CASSMSVSSYGYTF. This chain connects TRBV19 to TRBJ1-2; no clear D gene. The V end was cut by 3 bases, the J end by 5 bases, with 13 bases between. The CDR3 has 14 amino acids. Germline-derived CDR1 and CDR2 are LNHDA and SQIVND (reference sequence). The full variable domain, in which reference TRBV19 and TRBJ1-2 provide the parts outside the CDR3, is DGGITQSPKYLFRKEGQNVTLSCEQNLNHDAMYWYRQDPGQGLRLIYYSQIVNDFQKGDIAEGYSVSREKKESFPLTVTSAQKNPTAFYLCASSMSVSSYGYTFGSGTRLTVV.

The chain employs TRBV7-8 and TRBJ1-2; the match to TRBD1 covers 7 bases. This CDR3 contains 16 residues. J was trimmed by 5 bases and V by 1 base; bases with no gene match: 10. CDR1 SGHVS and CDR2 FQNEAQ come from the germline V gene. The CDR3 nucleotides are TGTGCCAGCAGCTTAGATGTTTATTGGGGACAGTATGGCTACACCTTC. This encodes CASSLDVYWGQYGYTF.

This clonotype has a count of ten or more. This chain connects TRBV12-3 or TRBV12-4 to TRBJ2-3; D is uncertain. CDR3 length: 13 amino acids. The V gene lost 6 bases and the J gene lost 4 bases, with 11 bases spanning the gap. This CDR3 reads CASSTSRADTQYF. Written as DNA, the CDR3 is TGTGCCAGCAGCACGTCCCGGGCAGATACGCAGTATTTT.

This clonotype has a count of ten or more. The gene calls are TRBV5-1 and TRBJ2-7; D is tentatively TRBD1 or TRBD2 (5 bases each). Trimming cost V 4 bases and J 4 bases, with 15 bases left between them. The CDR3 totals 14 residues. Germline CDR1 reads SGHRS; CDR2 reads YFSETQ. CDR3 bases: TGCGCCAGCAGCACGGTGGGGGAGCGGTACGAGCAGTACTTC. Translation gives CASSTVGERYEQYF.

The genes are TRBV11-2 and TRBJ2-7; a weak D match, TRBD1 (6 bases). V lost 4 bases to trimming and J lost 5 bases, with 18 bases between them. Germline lookup yields CDR1 SGHAT and CDR2 FQNNGV. This CDR3 is 15 amino acids long. CDR3 protein: CASSSPRQVLHEQYF. CDR3 DNA sequence: TGTGCCAGCAGCTCCCCTCGACAGGTTCTCCACGAGCAGTACTTC.

This clonotype was seen repeatedly, ten times or more. V and J are TRBV11-2 and TRBJ1-4, with TRBD1 as a possible D gene (6 bases). CDR1 and CDR2 from the germline V gene are SGHAT and FQNNGV. There are 15 residues in the CDR3. Between the trimmed V and J ends, which lost 8 bases and 2 bases, there was a span of 15 bases. The CDR3 DNA is TGTGCCAGCGCTGATAGGGGGGCGACTAATGAAAAACTGTTTTTT. Its translation is CASADRGATNEKLFF.

The CDR3 bases are TGCAGTGCGAGAAACCACGGTGGGGGGCGGGCACCCTACGAGCAGTACTTC. Encoded protein: CSARNHGGGRAPYEQYF. The chain uses TRBV20-1 and TRBJ2-7, with D possibly called TRBD1 or TRBD2 (6 bases each). Looked up from germline, CDR1 is DFQATT and CDR2 is SNEGSKA (reference sequence). CDR3 length: 17 residues. V shed 6 bases and J shed 2 bases, with 26 bases lying between them.

V and J are TRBV10-3 and TRBJ2-1; TRBD2 aligns across 13 bases. This CDR3 is 16 amino acids long. J was trimmed by 7 bases and V by 3 bases; bases with no gene match: 6. CDR1 ENHRY and CDR2 SYGVKD come from the germline V gene. CDR3 coding DNA: TGTGCCATCAGTGACCCCGGGACTAGCGGGACGAATGAGCAGTTCTTC. It yields the protein CAISDPGTSGTNEQFF.

This clonotype has ten or more counts. The genes are TRBV29-1 and TRBJ2-3; no definite D call. V lost 1 base, J lost 0 bases, and 11 bases lay in between. CDR1 and CDR2 (germline): SQVTM, ANQGSEA. The CDR3 length is 15 residues. CDR3 nucleotides: TGCAGCGTTGAAGTGGCGTATAAAAGCACAGATACGCAGTATTTT. Translated, it gives CSVEVAYKSTDTQYF.

The V and J genes are TRBV11-2 and TRBJ2-2; 9 bases map to TRBD2. The CDR3 is made up of 17 amino acids. Germline V gives CDR1 SGHAT, CDR2 FQNNGV. V lost 7 bases, J lost 4 bases, and 13 bases stayed unmatched. The CDR3: CASTPGLAGLVTGELFF. The DNA of the CDR3 is TGTGCCAGCACCCCGGGACTAGCAGGGCTGGTCACCGGGGAGCTGTTTTTT.

At least ten counts were recorded for this clonotype. The chain uses TRBV2 and TRBJ2-7; D possibly corresponds to TRBD1 (6 bases). V was trimmed by 6 bases and J by 6 bases, leaving 12 bases between them. CDR3 length: 12 residues. Germline assignment: CDR1 SNHLY and CDR2 FYNNEI. DNA of the CDR3: TGTGCCAGCAGAGTATTAGGGGGCGAGCAGTACTTC. Protein sequence: CASRVLGGEQYF.

The chain employs TRBV3-1 and TRBJ1-5; possible D gene TRBD1, 5 bases. Germline loops: CDR1 LGHDT, CDR2 YNNKEL (reference sequence). This CDR3 is 15 amino acids long. Trimming pared 0 bases from V and 3 bases from J, leaving 9 bases between. The CDR3 coding sequence is TGTGCCAGCAGCCAAGATACCAGGGTCAATCAGCCCCAGCATTTT. Translating gives CASSQDTRVNQPQHF. The full variable domain, completed using reference TRBV3-1 and TRBJ1-5, is DTAVSQTPKYLVTQMGNDKSIKCEQNLGHDTMYWYKQDSKKFLKIMFSYNNKELIINETVPNRFSPKSPDKAHLNLHINSLELGDSAVYFCASSQDTRVNQPQHFGDGTRLSIL.

This clonotype came up a few times. The chain carries TRBV12-3 or TRBV12-4 and TRBJ2-1; 11 nucleotides match TRBD2. V was pared by 2 bases and J by 6 bases, with 6 bases of the junction left unmatched. The CDR3 consists of 16 residues. CDR3: CASSLSRLAGPNEQFF. The CDR3 DNA follows: TGTGCCAGCAGTTTATCTCGACTAGCGGGACCCAATGAGCAGTTCTTC.

The sample holds many counts of this clonotype. The rearrangement links TRBV6-2 or TRBV6-3 to TRBJ2-1; 7 bases match TRBD1. V shed 6 bases, J shed 8 bases, and the junction held 4 bases outside the gene matches. Germline loops: CDR1 MNHEY, CDR2 SVGEGT. CDR3 length: 12 amino acids. The CDR3 DNA reads as TGTGCCAGCAGCTCCGACAGGGATGAGCAGTTCTTC. As protein: CASSSDRDEQFF.

V and J are TRBV2 and TRBJ2-3; D gene ambiguous. Germline V gene lookup returns CDR1 SNHLY and CDR2 FYNNEI. The CDR3 sequence is 12 residues long. Trimming took off 8 bases at V and 4 bases at J, with 10 bases between the two ends. CDR3 protein: CASRPEPDTQYF. The CDR3 region has the DNA TGTGCCAGCCGACCTGAACCAGATACGCAGTATTTT.